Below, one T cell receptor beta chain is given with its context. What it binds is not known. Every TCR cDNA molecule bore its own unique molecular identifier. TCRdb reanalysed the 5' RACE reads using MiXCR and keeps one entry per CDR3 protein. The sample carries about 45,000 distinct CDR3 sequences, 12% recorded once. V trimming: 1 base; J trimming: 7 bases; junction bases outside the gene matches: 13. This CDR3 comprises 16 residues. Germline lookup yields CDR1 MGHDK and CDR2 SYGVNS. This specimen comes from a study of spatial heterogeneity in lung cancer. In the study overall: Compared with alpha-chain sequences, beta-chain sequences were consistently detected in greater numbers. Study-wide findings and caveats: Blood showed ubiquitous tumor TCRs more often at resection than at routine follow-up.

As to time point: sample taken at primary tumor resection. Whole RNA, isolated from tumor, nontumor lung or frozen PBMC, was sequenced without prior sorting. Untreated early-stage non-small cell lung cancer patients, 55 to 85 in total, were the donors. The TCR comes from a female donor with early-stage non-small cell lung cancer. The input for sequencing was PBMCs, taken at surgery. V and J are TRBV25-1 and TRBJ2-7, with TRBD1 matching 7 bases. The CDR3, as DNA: TGTGCCAGCAGTGAATCGCGGCAGGGGGTCTTGTCGGAGCAGTACTTC. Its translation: CASSESRQGVLSEQYF.